Below are 31 T cell receptor beta chains sequenced from a single sample in a study of T-cell reconstitution after alpha-beta-depleted transplantation in children. Unique molecular identifiers tagged the TCRbeta library. A single record per CDR3 protein comes from TCRdb applying MiXCR to the PCR reads. The sample gives roughly 280,000 distinct CDR3 sequences, around 10% of which show up once; roughly a quarter is in the top ten. The source material was peripheral blood, sampled 180 days after TCRalphabeta/CD19-depleted stem cell transplant. The source of these receptors is a male patient between 2 and 10 years old who had a stem cell transplant for chronic granulomatous disease, so the T cells may come from the graft donor.

This clonotype was recorded many times. This chain connects TRBV28 to TRBJ2-7; 7 bases align to TRBD2. The CDR3 runs 18 residues. Unmatched junction bases numbered 21, after V lost 4 bases and J lost 6 bases. Germline V gene lookup returns CDR1 MDHEN and CDR2 SYDVKM. In DNA, the CDR3 is TGTGCCAGCAGTTCCCCAGGTGGTAGCGGGTCCCGCCCGGGCGAGCAGTACTTC. It yields the protein CASSSPGGSGSRPGEQYF.

This clonotype was observed at least ten times. The CDR3 sequence is CSVEGWMGEQFF. The CDR3 DNA follows: TGCAGCGTTGAAGGATGGATGGGTGAGCAGTTCTTC. The genes are TRBV29-1 and TRBJ2-1; no definite D call. CDR3 size: 12 residues. Trimming removed 1 base at V and 9 bases at J, with 10 bases between. Germline CDR1 is SQVTM and CDR2 is ANQGSEA.

J is TRBJ2-5 and V is TRBV19; D is possibly TRBD2 (6 bases). Per the germline V gene, CDR1 is LNHDA and CDR2 is SQIVND (reference sequence). This CDR3 comprises 14 residues. The V end lost 3 bases, the J end lost 4 bases, and 12 bases lay between the germline ends. CDR3 region: CASSIRREIETQYF. The CDR3, as DNA: TGTGCCAGTAGTATCCGTCGGGAGATAGAGACCCAGTACTTC. The full variable domain, completed using reference TRBV19 and TRBJ2-5, is DGGITQSPKYLFRKEGQNVTLSCEQNLNHDAMYWYRQDPGQGLRLIYYSQIVNDFQKGDIAEGYSVSREKKESFPLTVTSAQKNPTAFYLCASSIRREIETQYFGPGTRLLVL.

This clonotype was detected many times. The chain couples TRBV4-1 to TRBJ2-7, with D hard to call. The CDR3 runs 17 residues. Germline V CDR1 and CDR2: MGHRA, YSYEKL. Between the trimmed V and J ends, which lost 1 base and 3 bases, there was a span of 19 bases. CDR3 bases: TGCGCCAGCAGCCAAGGATCTGAGTCGAGCAGTTTCTACGAGCAGTACTTC. It codes for CASSQGSESSSFYEQYF.

This clonotype came up many times. The J gene is TRBJ1-3, the V gene TRBV27, with 7 bases aligning to TRBD1. V lost 5 bases, J lost 0 bases, and 7 bases stayed unmatched. The CDR3 loop spans 16 amino acids. The germline gives CDR1 MNHEY, CDR2 SMNVEV (reference sequence). The CDR3 DNA sequence: TGTGCCAGCAGTACCAACAGGGGTGGCTCTGGAAACACCATATATTTT. Its protein is CASSTNRGGSGNTIYF.

This clonotype has ten or more counts. The chain uses TRBV6-6 and TRBJ1-1; 9 bases line up with TRBD1. Germline V CDR1 and CDR2: MNHNY, SVGAGI (reference sequence). The CDR3 loop spans 13 amino acids. The V gene end was trimmed by 2 bases and the J gene end by 8 bases; junction bases not matched to a gene: 3. The CDR3 region is CASSYRQGGEAFF. For the CDR3, the DNA is TGTGCCAGCAGTTACAGACAGGGGGGAGAAGCTTTCTTT.

This clonotype was recorded many times. V gene TRBV28 combines with J gene TRBJ2-1; unclear D gene. The V gene's germline CDR1 is MDHEN and CDR2 SYDVKM. This CDR3 is 11 amino acids long. The ends were cut back, 5 bases at V and 9 bases at J, with 8 bases in the middle. The CDR3 sequence: CASSPWGEQFF. The DNA of the CDR3 is TGTGCCAGCAGTCCCTGGGGTGAGCAGTTCTTC.

This clonotype appeared many times. This rearrangement joins TRBV7-2 to TRBJ2-7; 10 bases map to TRBD1. This CDR3 has 12 amino acids. From germline, CDR1 is SGHTA and CDR2 FQGNSA. V lost 7 bases and J lost 12; bases outside the gene matches: 9. CDR3 in DNA: TGTGCCAGCACCCCTCCGACAGGGGGCGTGTACTTC. Protein: CASTPPTGGVYF.

This clonotype was counted a few times. The chain joins TRBV12-3 or TRBV12-4 to TRBJ2-7, with 7 bases identical to TRBD2. V gave up 4 bases and J gave up 1 base; unmatched junction bases: 4. The CDR3 is 14 amino acids. The CDR3 loop reads CASSSGLGSYEQYF. DNA of the CDR3: TGTGCCAGCAGTTCCGGACTAGGTTCCTACGAGCAGTACTTC.

A remark on this clonotype: A much larger clone sits a single nucleotide away, making a read error possible. The rearrangement joins TRBV20-1 to TRBJ2-1; D is perhaps TRBD1 or TRBD2 (6 bases each). CDR1 and CDR2 (germline): DFQATT, SNEGSKA (reference sequence). V was trimmed by 4 bases and J by 5 bases, leaving 18 bases between them. The CDR3 runs to 15 residues. The CDR3, as DNA: TGCAGTGCTAAACCACTGGGCGGGACAAACAATGAGCAGTTCTTC. Amino acid sequence: CSAKPLGGTNNEQFF.

Many counts were recorded for this clonotype. The chain recombines TRBV20-1 with TRBJ2-7, with D possibly matching TRBD2 (5 bases). CDR1 and CDR2 from the germline V gene are DFQATT and SNEGSKA (reference sequence). V was trimmed by 6 bases and J by 3 bases, leaving 15 bases between them. The CDR3 contains 13 residues. The CDR3 loop is CSASSGSGYEQYF. In DNA, the CDR3 is TGCAGTGCCTCCTCGGGGTCGGGCTACGAGCAGTACTTC.

Turning to this clonotype: A read error is possible here, since a much larger clone lies one base away. The chain joins TRBV20-1 to TRBJ2-2; tentative D call: TRBD2 (7 bases). Germline lookup yields CDR1 DFQATT and CDR2 SNEGSKA (reference sequence). This CDR3 is 14 amino acids long. The CDR3 loop reads CSVQGRANTGELFF. CDR3 DNA sequence: TGCAGCGTCCAGGGGAGGGCGAACACCGGGGAGCTGTTTTTT.

This clonotype was counted many times. The J gene is TRBJ2-7, the V gene TRBV6-5; no clear D. Germline CDR1 is MNHEY and CDR2 is SVGAGI. There are 12 residues in the CDR3. Deletions cut 4 bases from V and 2 bases from J, with 6 bases between. CDR3 in DNA: TGTGCCAGCAGTTTACCACCCTACGAGCAGTACTTC. Translation: CASSLPPYEQYF.

This clonotype was found many times. This chain uses TRBV12-3 or TRBV12-4 with TRBJ2-7; the match to TRBD2 covers 9 bases. V lost 6 bases, J lost 5 bases, and 5 bases stayed unmatched. The CDR3 is 13 amino acids. CDR3 coding DNA: TGTGCCAGCAGCACGGGACTAGCAAACGAGCAGTACTTC. Amino acid sequence: CASSTGLANEQYF.

A remark on this clonotype: This sequence may be a read error, since a much larger clone differs from it by one base. The chain is built from TRBV30 and TRBJ2-5; a weak D match, TRBD1 (6 bases). The CDR3 has 14 amino acids. In germline, CDR1 is GTSNPN, CDR2 SVGIG (reference sequence). For the CDR3, the DNA is TGTGCCTGGAGGAATCGACAGGAGAGTGGGACCCCGTACTTC. Encoded protein: CAWRNRQESGTPYF.

This clonotype has ten or more counts. The rearrangement links TRBV27 to TRBJ2-3, with 9 bases lining up with TRBD2. The CDR3 length is 15 residues. V was clipped by 8 bases and J by 5 bases; unmatched bases: 11. Germline V gene sequence: CDR1 MNHEY, CDR2 SMNVEV (reference sequence). The CDR3 DNA sequence: TGTGCCAGCTGCCCCTTGCGGGGGGGCCTAGATACGCAGTATTTT. This gives the protein CASCPLRGGLDTQYF.

This clonotype showed up many times. CDR3 in amino acids: CASTKPLGANVLTF. In DNA, the CDR3 is TGTGCCAGCACCAAACCCCTAGGGGCCAACGTCCTGACTTTC. The chain uses TRBV12-3 or TRBV12-4 and TRBJ2-6; no clear D gene. Trimming stripped 7 bases from V and 4 bases from J, with 11 bases between. The CDR3 loop spans 14 amino acids.

Many counts were recorded for this clonotype. The chain is built from TRBV10-3 and TRBJ2-7; D may be TRBD1 (5 bases). V was shortened by 7 bases and J by 5 bases, with 9 bases between the two germline ends. Germline V gene lookup returns CDR1 ENHRY and CDR2 SYGVKD. The CDR3 has 11 residues. Written as DNA, the CDR3 is TGTGCCATCACAGGGTACAACGAGCAGTACTTC. As protein: CAITGYNEQYF.

At least ten counts were recorded for this clonotype. The chain is built from TRBV10-3 and TRBJ2-6; TRBD2 matches 9 bases. Trimming removed 0 bases from V and 1 base from J; junction bases left unmatched: 10. The CDR3 is 20 amino acids. Germline assignment: CDR1 ENHRY and CDR2 SYGVKD. The DNA for the CDR3 is TGTGCCATCAGTGAGTCCTTAGGGCTAGCGGGAACTTCTGGGGCCAACGTCCTGACTTTC. This encodes CAISESLGLAGTSGANVLTF.

The rearrangement links TRBV5-1 to TRBJ2-1; D is unresolved. V lost 0 bases, J lost 5 bases, and 15 bases lay in between. The CDR3 length is 16 residues. The germline V gene encodes CDR1 SGHRS and CDR2 YFSETQ. The CDR3 DNA is TGCGCCAGCAGCTTGGGGGCCACTCCAGCCCACAATGAGCAGTTCTTC. Protein product: CASSLGATPAHNEQFF.

This clonotype was recorded at least ten times. This sequence joins TRBV4-2 and TRBJ1-2; D is unresolved. With 0 bases removed from V and 4 bases from J, the gap between germline ends came to 9 bases. The CDR3 runs to 14 residues. Germline CDR1 and CDR2: LGHNA and YNFKEQ. This CDR3 is CASSQEGQPYGYTF. The CDR3 DNA is TGTGCCAGCAGCCAAGAGGGCCAACCCTATGGCTACACCTTC.

This clonotype was recorded many times. The chain uses TRBV7-2 and TRBJ2-1, with 8 bases matching TRBD2. The length of the CDR3 is 16 residues. Trimming cost V 2 bases and J 1 base; bases outside gene matches: 4. Looked up from germline, CDR1 is SGHTA and CDR2 is FQGNSA. CDR3 sequence: CASSLKLAGSYNEQFF. CDR3 DNA sequence: TGTGCCAGCAGCTTAAAGCTAGCGGGTTCCTACAATGAGCAGTTCTTC.

This clonotype was seen repeatedly, ten times or more. The chain links TRBV18 to TRBJ1-6, with D possibly being TRBD1 (5 bases). The CDR3 extends over 14 amino acids. Trimming left V 1 base short and J 8 bases short, with 9 bases between. Germline V gene sequence: CDR1 KGHSH, CDR2 LQKENI. The CDR3 loop is CASSPRQGDSPLHF. DNA of the CDR3: TGTGCCAGCTCACCACGCCAGGGTGATTCACCCCTCCACTTT.

This clonotype was observed many times. The gene calls are TRBV28 and TRBJ1-2; D unclear. The CDR3 totals 12 residues. Germline values: CDR1 MDHEN, CDR2 SYDVKM. V dropped 6 bases and J dropped 4 bases, with 9 bases sitting between them. The CDR3 nucleotides read TGTGCCAGCAGGTGGCAGCTCTATGGCTACACCTTC. Its protein is CASRWQLYGYTF.

This clonotype was picked up many times. V gene TRBV15 combines with J gene TRBJ2-3; D is uncertain. Germline V lookup: CDR1 LNHNV, CDR2 YYDKDF (reference sequence). Trimming stripped 8 bases from V and 6 bases from J, with 18 bases between. The CDR3 length is 14 residues. CDR3 loop: CATGQGRQWDTQYF. Written as DNA, the CDR3 is TGTGCCACCGGCCAAGGACGGCAGTGGGATACGCAGTATTTT.

This clonotype was detected only a few times. The V call is TRBV20-1, the J call TRBJ2-7; TRBD2 might be the D (7 bases). CDR3 length equals 16 residues. Deletions cut 0 bases from V and 1 base from J, with 16 bases between. Germline V lookup: CDR1 DFQATT, CDR2 SNEGSKA (reference sequence). The CDR3 DNA sequence: TGCAGTGCTAGAGATCACGAGGGGGGGAAGTCCTACGAGCAGTACTTC. This gives the protein CSARDHEGGKSYEQYF.

At least ten counts were recorded for this clonotype. The genes are TRBV29-1 and TRBJ1-1, with D possibly TRBD1 on 5 matching bases. The germline V and J ends were trimmed by 5 bases and 6 bases, with 10 bases remaining between them. This CDR3 has 11 residues. Germline V lookup: CDR1 SQVTM, CDR2 ANQGSEA. CDR3 sequence: CSVRLGAEAFF. The CDR3 DNA reads TGCAGCGTTCGTCTGGGGGCTGAAGCTTTCTTT. Full variable domain (rest looked up from reference TRBV29-1 and TRBJ1-1): SAVISQKPSRDICQRGTSLTIQCQVDSQVTMMFWYRQQPGQSLTLIATANQGSEATYESGFVIDKFPISRPNLTFSTLTVSNMSPEDSSIYLCSVRLGAEAFFGQGTRLTVV.

This clonotype was found many times. Here the CDR3 reads CASKELAGGADTQYF. CDR3 bases: TGCGCCAGCAAGGAACTAGCGGGGGGGGCAGATACGCAGTATTTT. The V gene is TRBV5-1, the J gene TRBJ2-3, with 13 bases lining up with TRBD2. The germline CDR1 and CDR2 sequences are SGHRS and YFSETQ. This CDR3 is built from 15 residues. V shed 6 bases and J 4 bases; nucleotides not matched to a gene: 5.

V and J are TRBV19 and TRBJ1-2; TRBD1 might be the D (6 bases). The germline V gene encodes CDR1 LNHDA and CDR2 SQIVND (reference sequence). The CDR3 runs to 12 residues. The V end lost 6 bases, the J end lost 3 bases, and 8 bases lay between the germline ends. Here the CDR3 reads CASSRTDYGYTF. DNA of the CDR3: TGTGCCAGTAGCAGGACAGACTATGGCTACACCTTC.

This clonotype has at least ten counts. The CDR3 sequence: CASSFESGGVTDTQYF. The CDR3 coding sequence is TGTGCCAGCAGCTTTGAGTCAGGGGGGGTCACAGATACGCAGTATTTT. The chain links TRBV7-8 to TRBJ2-3; either TRBD1 or TRBD2 may supply D (7 bases each). From germline, CDR1 is SGHVS and CDR2 FQNEAQ. The CDR3 is 16 residues long. V lost 3 bases to trimming and J lost 2 bases, with 15 bases between them.

This clonotype was recorded many times. The chain links TRBV11-2 to TRBJ2-1, with TRBD2 matching 9 bases. The CDR3 is made up of 21 amino acids. Germline lookup yields CDR1 SGHAT and CDR2 FQNNGV. Unmatched junction bases numbered 20, after V lost 1 base and J lost 4 bases. CDR3 in amino acids: CASSLGTPAGRGGPNYNEQFF. The CDR3 region has the DNA TGTGCCAGCAGCTTAGGGACCCCAGCGGGGCGGGGGGGCCCCAATTACAATGAGCAGTTCTTC. The full variable domain, completed using reference TRBV11-2 and TRBJ2-1, is EAGVAQSPRYKIIEKRQSVAFWCNPISGHATLYWYQQILGQGPKLLIQFQNNGVVDDSQLPKDRFSAERLKGVDSTLKIQPAKLEDSAVYLCASSLGTPAGRGGPNYNEQFFGPGTRLTVL.